What follows are 23 T cell receptor beta chains derived from one specimen sequenced in a study of T cell changes during pregnancy in multiple sclerosis. Assay used: immunoSEQ multiplex PCR; TCRdb lists only in-frame clones, some missing. The sample yields about 100,000 clones, 92% seen once. Sequencing was performed on peripheral blood, taken after pregnancy. The source of these receptors is a female donor with multiple sclerosis, enrolled in a pregnancy study.

The gene calls are TRBV28 and TRBJ2-7, with a tentative D call TRBD1 (5 bases). V was pared by 6 bases and J by 3 bases, with 18 bases between. This CDR3 is built from 15 residues. Germline CDR1 reads MDHEN; CDR2 reads SYDVKM. CDR3 residues: CASSVQDTWDYEQYF. The DNA for the CDR3 is TGTGCCAGCAGCGTGCAGGACACCTGGGACTACGAGCAGTACTTC. The whole variable domain, remainder taken from reference TRBV28 and TRBJ2-7, is DVKVTQSSRYLVKRTGEKVFLECVQDMDHENMFWYRQDPGLGLRLIYFSYDVKMKEKGDIPEGYSVSREKKERFSLILESASTNQTSMYLCASSVQDTWDYEQYFGPGTRLTVT.

The chain employs TRBV2 and TRBJ2-4; TRBD1 matches at 7 bases. V trimming: 7 bases; J trimming: 2 bases; junction bases outside the gene matches: 2. This CDR3 comprises 13 residues. Germline CDR1 and CDR2: SNHLY and FYNNEI. CDR3 sequence reads: CASKGAPKNIQYF. Written as DNA, the CDR3 is TGTGCCAGCAAGGGGGCGCCCAAAAACATTCAGTACTTC.

The V gene is TRBV4-1, the J gene TRBJ2-3; 9 nucleotides align to TRBD2. V dropped 4 bases and J dropped 2; count of bases not matched to a gene: 7. Germline loops: CDR1 MGHRA, CDR2 YSYEKL. CDR3 length equals 16 residues. The CDR3 is CASSLPLAGNTDTQYF. The CDR3 region has the DNA TGCGCCAGCAGCCTCCCGCTAGCGGGAAACACAGATACGCAGTATTTT.

V is TRBV14 and J is TRBJ2-5; 13 bases line up with TRBD2. Germline V CDR1 and CDR2: SGHDN, FVKESK. The CDR3 length is 18 residues. The trim removed 0 bases at V and 2 bases at J, leaving 6 bases unmatched. In DNA, the CDR3 is TGTGCCAGCAGCCAAGATCGGGGGACTAGCGGGAAACAAGAGACCCAGTACTTC. The encoded protein is CASSQDRGTSGKQETQYF.

This chain uses TRBV28 with TRBJ1-1; D remains ambiguous. Germline V lookup: CDR1 MDHEN, CDR2 SYDVKM. V was pared by 5 bases and J by 5 bases, with 15 bases between. This CDR3 is built from 14 residues. The CDR3 DNA follows: TGTGCCAGCAGTCCATCCGGGGTTTGGACTGAAGCTTTCTTT. It yields the protein CASSPSGVWTEAFF.

The V call is TRBV2, the J call TRBJ2-6, with D unresolved. V lost 8 bases and J 4 bases, leaving 9 bases between the germline ends. CDR1 and CDR2 (germline): SNHLY, FYNNEI. The CDR3 contains 13 residues. The CDR3 is CASQPRGANVLTF. The CDR3 DNA follows: TGTGCCAGCCAGCCCAGGGGGGCCAACGTCCTGACTTTC.

This clone was seen ten or more times. This chain links TRBV7-2 with TRBJ1-5; D is possibly TRBD1 (6 bases). There are 12 residues in the CDR3. Trimming removed 5 bases from V and 9 bases from J, with 11 bases in between. In germline, CDR1 is SGHTA, CDR2 FQGNSA. The CDR3 nucleotides read TGTGCCAGCAGCCTAACACAGGGGCCCCAGCATTTT. Its translation: CASSLTQGPQHF.

CDR3 DNA sequence: TGTGCCTGGAGGGAAGACAGCCGCTACACCGGGGAGCTGTTTTTT. It yields the protein CAWREDSRYTGELFF. This chain joins TRBV30 and TRBJ2-2; a possible D gene is TRBD1 (5 bases). Germline lookup yields CDR1 GTSNPN and CDR2 SVGIG (reference sequence). This CDR3 has 15 amino acids. V was cut by 3 bases and J by 3 bases, with 14 bases left in between.

The chain recombines TRBV19 with TRBJ1-1; the D is unclear. V shed 1 base and J shed 6 bases, with 9 bases lying between them. From germline, CDR1 is LNHDA and CDR2 SQIVND (reference sequence). The CDR3 spans 13 residues. CDR3 protein: CASSIVAGSEAFF. The CDR3 nucleotides read TGTGCCAGTAGTATAGTCGCAGGATCTGAAGCTTTCTTT.

The chain links TRBV2 to TRBJ1-1; tentative D call: TRBD1 (6 bases). Germline assignment: CDR1 SNHLY and CDR2 FYNNEI. V was shortened by 6 bases and J by 6 bases, with 29 bases between the two germline ends. This CDR3 region has 18 residues. For the CDR3, the DNA is TGTGCCAGCAGCTCCGTGAGGGCACAGGGTCAGATTATATCTGAAGCTTTCTTT. Residues: CASSSVRAQGQIISEAFF.

The gene calls are TRBV11-3 and TRBJ1-6; 9 bases fit TRBD1. CDR1 and CDR2 from the germline V gene are SGHNT and YENEEA. This CDR3 comprises 15 residues. The V segment lost 4 bases and the J segment 10 bases; nucleotides outside the gene matches: 8. CDR3: CASSSGWTGDSPLHF. The DNA for the CDR3 is TGTGCCAGCAGCTCAGGGTGGACAGGGGACTCACCCCTCCACTTT. Looking up the rest from reference TRBV11-3 and TRBJ1-6 gives the full variable domain: EAGVVQSPRYKIIEKKQPVAFWCNPISGHNTLYWYLQNLGQGPELLIRYENEEAVDDSQLPKDRFSAERLKGVDSTLKIQPAELGDSAVYLCASSSGWTGDSPLHFGNGTRLTVT.

J is TRBJ2-5 and V is TRBV2; D might be TRBD2 (6 bases). Germline loops: CDR1 SNHLY, CDR2 FYNNEI. V lost 8 bases, J lost 0 bases, and 19 bases lay in between. CDR3 length equals 16 residues. The CDR3 coding sequence is TGTGCCAGCGGACGAGGTGGGCGGGGCCACCAAGAGACCCAGTACTTC. Encoded protein: CASGRGGRGHQETQYF.

This clone was observed a few times. This sequence joins TRBV4-1 and TRBJ1-5; TRBD1 aligns across 11 bases. This CDR3 region has 16 residues. Germline V gives CDR1 MGHRA, CDR2 YSYEKL. Trimming removed 1 base from V and 7 bases from J; junction bases left unmatched: 6. In nucleotides, the CDR3 is TGCGCCAGCAGCCAAGTCTGGACAGGGGGCACCCAGCCCCAGCATTTT. Protein sequence: CASSQVWTGGTQPQHF.

The rearrangement joins TRBV5-4 to TRBJ2-3; 8 bases are shared with TRBD1. CDR3 length: 15 amino acids. V dropped 0 bases and J dropped 1; count of bases not matched to a gene: 1. Germline CDR1 and CDR2: SGHNT and YYREEE (reference sequence). CDR3 region: CASSLGTGRTDTQYF. The CDR3 nucleotides read TGTGCCAGCAGCTTGGGGACAGGGCGCACAGATACGCAGTATTTT.

The chain couples TRBV5-1 to TRBJ1-1, with D possibly matching TRBD1 (6 bases). The length of the CDR3 is 14 residues. The V gene lost 5 bases and the J gene lost 3 bases, with 14 bases spanning the gap. Germline-derived CDR1 and CDR2 are SGHRS and YFSETQ. CDR3 region: CASSYSRGDTEAFF. The CDR3 DNA reads TGCGCCAGCAGTTACAGCAGGGGAGACACTGAAGCTTTCTTT.

The V call is TRBV11-3, the J call TRBJ1-2; the D gene is possibly TRBD1 (6 bases). The CDR3 is 16 amino acids. V dropped 4 bases and J dropped 6 bases, with 21 bases sitting between them. The germline CDR1 and CDR2 sequences are SGHNT and YENEEA. CDR3 DNA sequence: TGTGCCAGCAGCTCAGGACAGTGGAATGTTTCTAATGGCTACACCTTC. Translation: CASSSGQWNVSNGYTF.

This chain links TRBV6-6 with TRBJ2-1; 10 bases map to TRBD1. The CDR3 runs 16 residues. Germline loops: CDR1 MNHNY, CDR2 SVGAGI (reference sequence). V was pared by 7 bases and J by 5 bases, with 11 bases of the junction left unmatched. CDR3 nucleotide sequence: TGTGCCAGCAATCCTGAATCGGGACAGGGGAACAATGAGCAGTTCTTC. Amino acids: CASNPESGQGNNEQFF.

This chain uses TRBV7-9 with TRBJ1-4; no clear D gene. CDR1 is SEHNR and CDR2 is FQNEAQ in the germline V gene (reference sequence). The V and J ends lost 5 bases and 8 bases respectively, with 18 bases between them. There are 15 residues in the CDR3. The CDR3 DNA sequence: TGTGCCAGCAGCAGTGGGAGGGCGGTGAGAGAAAAACTGTTTTTT. Amino acids: CASSSGRAVREKLFF.

The chain recombines TRBV9 with TRBJ2-1; TRBD2 aligns across 7 bases. The CDR3 has 15 residues. With V trimmed by 4 bases and J by 4 bases, 8 bases remained unmatched. CDR1 is SGDLS, CDR2 YYNGEE, per germline. CDR3 region: CASSFYPGGYNEQFF. The CDR3 coding sequence is TGTGCCAGCAGCTTTTACCCCGGGGGGTACAATGAGCAGTTCTTC.

This clone was detected a few times. DNA for the CDR3: TGTGCCAGCAGCTACAGCGGGGGGGCCGATGAGCAGTTCTTC. Protein product: CASSYSGGADEQFF. This chain joins TRBV7-7 and TRBJ2-1, with TRBD2 matching 10 bases. The CDR3 consists of 14 residues. Trimming removed 4 bases from V and 8 bases from J; junction bases left unmatched: 5. Germline V gene lookup returns CDR1 SSHAT and CDR2 FNYEAQ (reference sequence).

The chain carries TRBV7-9 and TRBJ1-4; TRBD1 agrees at 9 bases. The J segment lost 0 bases and the V segment lost 4 bases, leaving 6 bases of the junction unmatched. Germline V lookup: CDR1 SEHNR, CDR2 FQNEAQ (reference sequence). This CDR3 contains 17 residues. The CDR3 here is CASSSRTGVATNEKLFF. Here the CDR3 DNA reads TGTGCCAGCAGCTCCCGGACAGGGGTTGCAACTAATGAAAAACTGTTTTTT. The variable domain in full, with the rest retrieved from reference TRBV7-9 and TRBJ1-4, is DTGVSQNPRHKITKRGQNVTFRCDPISEHNRLYWYRQTLGQGPEFLTYFQNEAQLEKSRLLSDRFSAERPKGSFSTLEIQRTEQGDSAMYLCASSSRTGVATNEKLFFGSGTQLSVL.

The chain couples TRBV19 to TRBJ2-3; 13 nucleotides line up with TRBD2. The ends lost 6 bases at V and 2 bases at J; junction bases unmatched: 5. Germline assignment: CDR1 LNHDA and CDR2 SQIVND (reference sequence). CDR3 size: 16 residues. CDR3 amino acids: CASSLGLAGITDTQYF. The CDR3 nucleotides are TGTGCCAGTAGCCTGGGACTAGCGGGGATCACAGATACGCAGTATTTT.

This chain uses TRBV18 with TRBJ1-5, with a possible D match to TRBD1 (5 bases). CDR3 length equals 15 residues. Trimming shortened V by 5 bases and J by 3 bases, and 14 bases separated the two germline ends. Germline CDR1 and CDR2: KGHSH and LQKENI. CDR3 DNA: TGTGCCAGCTCAGCCTATCCACAGGACAATCAGCCCCAGCATTTT. Its protein product is CASSAYPQDNQPQHF. The whole variable domain, remainder taken from reference TRBV18 and TRBJ1-5, is NAGVMQNPRHLVRRRGQEARLRCSPMKGHSHVYWYRQLPEEGLKFMVYLQKENIIDESGMPKERFSAEFPKEGPSILRIQQVVRGDSAAYFCASSAYPQDNQPQHFGDGTRLSIL.